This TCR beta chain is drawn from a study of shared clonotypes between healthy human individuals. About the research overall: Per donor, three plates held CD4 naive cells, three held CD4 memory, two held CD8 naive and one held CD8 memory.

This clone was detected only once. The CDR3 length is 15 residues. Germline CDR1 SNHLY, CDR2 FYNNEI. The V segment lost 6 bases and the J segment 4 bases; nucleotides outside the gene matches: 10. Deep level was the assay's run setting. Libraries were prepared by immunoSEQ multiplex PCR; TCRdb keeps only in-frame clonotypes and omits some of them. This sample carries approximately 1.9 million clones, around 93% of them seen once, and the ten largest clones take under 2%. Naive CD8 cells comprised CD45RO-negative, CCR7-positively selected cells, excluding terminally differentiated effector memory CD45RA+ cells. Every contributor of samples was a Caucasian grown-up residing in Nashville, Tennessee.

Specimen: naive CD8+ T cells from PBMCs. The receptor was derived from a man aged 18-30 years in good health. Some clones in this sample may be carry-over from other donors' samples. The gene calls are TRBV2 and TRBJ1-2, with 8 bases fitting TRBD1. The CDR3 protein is CASREAGGASYGYTF. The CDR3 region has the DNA TGTGCCAGCAGGGAGGCAGGGGGCGCCTCCTATGGCTACACCTTC.